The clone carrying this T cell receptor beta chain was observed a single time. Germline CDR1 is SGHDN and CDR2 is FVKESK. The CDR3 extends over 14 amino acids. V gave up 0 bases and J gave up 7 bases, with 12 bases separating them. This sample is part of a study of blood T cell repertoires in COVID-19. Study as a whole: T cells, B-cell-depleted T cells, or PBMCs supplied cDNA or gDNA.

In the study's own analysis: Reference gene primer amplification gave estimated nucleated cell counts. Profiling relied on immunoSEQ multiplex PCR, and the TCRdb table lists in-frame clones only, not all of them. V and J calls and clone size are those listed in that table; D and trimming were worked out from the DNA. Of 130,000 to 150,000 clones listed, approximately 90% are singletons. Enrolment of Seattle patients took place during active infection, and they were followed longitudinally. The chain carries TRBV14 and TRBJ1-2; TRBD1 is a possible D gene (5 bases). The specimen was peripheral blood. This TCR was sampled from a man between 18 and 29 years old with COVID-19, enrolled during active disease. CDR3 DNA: TGTGCCAGCAGCCAAGACGCAGGGAAGACTGGCTACACCTTC. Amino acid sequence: CASSQDAGKTGYTF.